A selection of T cell receptor beta chains follows, all from one sample in a study of T cells in tuberculosis. Measured with immunoSEQ multiplex PCR; TCRdb has only the in-frame clones, and not every one. The sample consists of about 49,000 clones, 90% to 95% of them appearing once. Here the sequenced sample was PBMCs, taken at tuberculosis diagnosis. The source of these receptors is an adult with tuberculosis. Each CDR3 is given with its conserved first and last residue. A D gene is named only where the DNA matches it firmly. Size tells how often a clone was seen (once, few, many) or the class of an expanded clone, and some rows leave it out.

CDR3 length: 16; J gene: TRBJ2-3; V gene: TRBV27; D gene: TRBD1; clone size: .; CDR3 DNA: TGTGCCAGCAGTTTGAATGCCGGGACAGGCATAGATACGCAGTATTTT; CDR3 protein: CASSLNAGTGIDTQYF
CDR3 length: 13; J gene: TRBJ2-7; V gene: TRBV6-1; D gene: .; clone size: .; CDR3 DNA: TGTGCCAGCAGGCCCGCCCCCGGGGGCGAGCAGTACTTC; CDR3 protein: CASRPAPGGEQYF
CDR3 length: 11; J gene: TRBJ2-4; V gene: TRBV19; D gene: .; clone size: .; CDR3 DNA: TGTGCCAGTAGTATAGGGACAATTCAGTACTTC; CDR3 protein: CASSIGTIQYF
CDR3 length: 14; J gene: TRBJ2-7; V gene: TRBV2; D gene: TRBD2; clone size: .; CDR3 DNA: TGTGCCAGCACCCCGGGGACTAGTCCCTACGAGCAGTACTTC; CDR3 protein: CASTPGTSPYEQYF
CDR3 length: 19; J gene: TRBJ2-7; V gene: TRBV5-1; D gene: TRBD2; clone size: few; CDR3 DNA: TGCGCCAGCAGCTTTGAGGGGACTAGCGGGTATGTAAGCTCCTACGAGCAGTACTTC; CDR3 protein: CASSFEGTSGYVSSYEQYF
CDR3 length: 15; J gene: TRBJ2-3; V gene: TRBV4-1; D gene: TRBD2; clone size: .; CDR3 DNA: TGCGCCAGCACCTCTAGCGGGGCTAGCACAGATACGCAGTATTTT; CDR3 protein: CASTSSGASTDTQYF
CDR3 length: 14; J gene: TRBJ1-2; V gene: TRBV7-2; D gene: .; clone size: once; CDR3 DNA: TGTGCCAGCAGCTTAGGGGGAGCCTCTTATGGCTACACCTTC; CDR3 protein: CASSLGGASYGYTF
CDR3 length: 16; J gene: TRBJ2-1; V gene: TRBV19; D gene: TRBD2; clone size: .; CDR3 DNA: TGTGCCAGTACCCCCGAACTAGCGGGAGGGGGCAATGAGCAGTTCTTC; CDR3 protein: CASTPELAGGGNEQFF
CDR3 length: 16; J gene: TRBJ2-1; V gene: TRBV9; D gene: .; clone size: .; CDR3 DNA: TGTGCCAGCAGCGTAGGAGGTAGCGGCCACTTCAATGAGCAGTTCTTC; CDR3 protein: CASSVGGSGHFNEQFF
CDR3 length: 14; J gene: TRBJ1-2; V gene: TRBV7-9; D gene: .; clone size: .; CDR3 DNA: TGTGCCAGCAGCCCGCCCGGGGCTAACTATGGCTACACCTTC; CDR3 protein: CASSPPGANYGYTF
CDR3 length: 16; J gene: TRBJ1-1; V gene: TRBV5-1; D gene: TRBD1; clone size: once; CDR3 DNA: TGCGCCAGCAGCTTGGCGGGTGGACAGGGCCCCACTGAAGCTTTCTTT; CDR3 protein: CASSLAGGQGPTEAFF
CDR3 length: 13; J gene: TRBJ1-3; V gene: TRBV28; D gene: .; clone size: .; CDR3 DNA: TGTGCCAGCAGTACCTCCGACAGACACACCATATATTTT; CDR3 protein: CASSTSDRHTIYF
CDR3 length: 15; J gene: TRBJ2-7; V gene: TRBV4-1; D gene: TRBD2; clone size: .; CDR3 DNA: TGCGCCAGCAGCAATTCGGGACTAGCCCTAGGGGAGCAGTACTTC; CDR3 protein: CASSNSGLALGEQYF
CDR3 length: 14; J gene: TRBJ2-7; V gene: TRBV6-6; D gene: .; clone size: .; CDR3 DNA: TGTGCCAGCAGTTACTGGGAGGACTCCTACGAGCAGTACTTC; CDR3 protein: CASSYWEDSYEQYF
CDR3 length: 14; J gene: TRBJ2-7; V gene: TRBV5-6; D gene: .; clone size: .; CDR3 DNA: TGTGCCAGCAGTGGGACTCCGCCTTCCTACGAGCAGTACTTC; CDR3 protein: CASSGTPPSYEQYF
CDR3 length: 15; J gene: TRBJ2-1; V gene: TRBV10-3; D gene: TRBD1; clone size: .; CDR3 DNA: TGTGCCATCAGTGAGTCGGTAGGGGGCTTGGACGAGCAGTTCTTC; CDR3 protein: CAISESVGGLDEQFF
CDR3 length: 13; J gene: TRBJ2-3; V gene: TRBV6-4; D gene: .; clone size: .; CDR3 DNA: TGTGCCAGCAGTGCGGACTTCTCGGATACGCAGTATTTT; CDR3 protein: CASSADFSDTQYF
CDR3 length: 16; J gene: TRBJ1-2; V gene: TRBV7-9; D gene: TRBD1; clone size: .; CDR3 DNA: TGTGCCAGCAGCTTAGGGGGACAGGGGGTGAACTATGGCTACACCTTC; CDR3 protein: CASSLGGQGVNYGYTF
CDR3 length: 17; J gene: TRBJ2-2; V gene: TRBV7-2; D gene: TRBD2; clone size: .; CDR3 DNA: TGTGCCAGCAGCTTAGCGAGGCGGGAGGGCAACACCGGGGAGCTGTTTTTT; CDR3 protein: CASSLARREGNTGELFF
CDR3 length: 12; J gene: TRBJ2-7; V gene: TRBV29-1; D gene: .; clone size: .; CDR3 DNA: TGCAGCGTTGAAGAAGGGGTTGGCGAGCAGTACTTC; CDR3 protein: CSVEEGVGEQYF
CDR3 length: 16; J gene: TRBJ2-4; V gene: TRBV30; D gene: .; clone size: .; CDR3 DNA: TGTGCCTGGCAGGGCGCGGGAATGAGAGCCAAAAACATTCAGTACTTC; CDR3 protein: CAWQGAGMRAKNIQYF
CDR3 length: 18; J gene: TRBJ2-1; V gene: TRBV10-3; D gene: TRBD2; clone size: .; CDR3 DNA: TGTGCCATCAGTGCACGACTAGCGGGAATTGTGGTATACAATGAGCAGTTCTTC; CDR3 protein: CAISARLAGIVVYNEQFF
CDR3 length: 14; J gene: TRBJ1-2; V gene: TRBV5-1; D gene: TRBD1; clone size: .; CDR3 DNA: TGCGCCAGCGGTGGATCTAGGGGGCGCGAAGGCTACACCTTC; CDR3 protein: CASGGSRGREGYTF
CDR3 length: 14; J gene: TRBJ2-7; V gene: TRBV6-6; D gene: .; clone size: .; CDR3 DNA: TGTGCCAGCAGTTACTCACAGGGTGGGTACGAGCAGTACTTC; CDR3 protein: CASSYSQGGYEQYF
CDR3 length: 14; J gene: TRBJ1-1; V gene: TRBV7-7; D gene: .; clone size: .; CDR3 DNA: TGTGCTAGCAGCTTAGCGGGGCCAGCCACTGAAGCTTTCTTT; CDR3 protein: CASSLAGPATEAFF
CDR3 length: 13; J gene: TRBJ2-5; V gene: TRBV5-6; D gene: .; clone size: once; CDR3 DNA: TGTGCCAGCAGCTTGGGGGCAGTCGGGACCCAGTACTTC; CDR3 protein: CASSLGAVGTQYF
CDR3 length: 14; J gene: TRBJ2-3; V gene: TRBV4-1; D gene: .; clone size: .; CDR3 DNA: TGCGCCAGCAGCCAAGTTGGGGGGGGCCAGCCCCAGTATTTT; CDR3 protein: CASSQVGGGQPQYF
CDR3 length: 15; J gene: TRBJ2-3; V gene: TRBV4-3; D gene: .; clone size: .; CDR3 DNA: TGCGCCAGCAGCCAAGAGGCCAGGGGGGCAGATACGCAGTATTTT; CDR3 protein: CASSQEARGADTQYF
CDR3 length: 14; J gene: TRBJ2-7; V gene: TRBV19; D gene: TRBD2; clone size: .; CDR3 DNA: TGTGCCAGTAGTCCCGGGACTAGCGGCTACGAGCAGTACTTC; CDR3 protein: CASSPGTSGYEQYF
CDR3 length: 14; J gene: TRBJ1-1; V gene: TRBV9; D gene: .; clone size: .; CDR3 DNA: TGTGCCAGCAGCGTAGTCCGGGGGAACACTGAAGCTTTCTTT; CDR3 protein: CASSVVRGNTEAFF
CDR3 length: 13; J gene: TRBJ1-1; V gene: TRBV7-2; D gene: .; clone size: .; CDR3 DNA: TGTGCCAGCAGCTTCCAGGGGCCCACTGAAGCTTTCTTT; CDR3 protein: CASSFQGPTEAFF
CDR3 length: 16; J gene: TRBJ2-2; V gene: TRBV28; D gene: TRBD1; clone size: .; CDR3 DNA: TGTGCCAGCAGTCTAACAGGGGGCGTCGACACCGGGGAGCTGTTTTTT; CDR3 protein: CASSLTGGVDTGELFF
CDR3 length: 15; J gene: TRBJ2-1; V gene: TRBV5-1; D gene: TRBD1; clone size: .; CDR3 DNA: TGCGCCAGCAGCCCCCGACAGGGTTCCTTAGGTGAGCAGTTCTTC; CDR3 protein: CASSPRQGSLGEQFF
CDR3 length: 17; J gene: TRBJ1-6; V gene: TRBV4-3; D gene: .; clone size: .; CDR3 DNA: TGCGCCAGCAGCCAAGATCTGGTAGACTACTATAATTCACCCCTCCACTTT; CDR3 protein: CASSQDLVDYYNSPLHF
CDR3 length: 12; J gene: TRBJ1-2; V gene: TRBV29-1; D gene: .; clone size: .; CDR3 DNA: TGCAGCGTTGTTTTCGGGAGCTATGGCTACACCTTC; CDR3 protein: CSVVFGSYGYTF
CDR3 length: 15; J gene: TRBJ2-3; V gene: TRBV6-5; D gene: .; clone size: .; CDR3 DNA: TGTGCCACCAGGGGACTTTTACAGGGAGGGAATACGCAGTATTTT; CDR3 protein: CATRGLLQGGNTQYF
CDR3 length: 14; J gene: TRBJ2-2; V gene: TRBV10-1; D gene: .; clone size: .; CDR3 DNA: TGCGCCAGCGCCTCCGGGACGAACACCGGGGAGCTGTTTTTT; CDR3 protein: CASASGTNTGELFF
CDR3 length: 15; J gene: TRBJ1-4; V gene: TRBV6-1; D gene: TRBD1; clone size: .; CDR3 DNA: TGTGCCAGCAGTGTAGAAGACAGGGTTAATGAAAAACTGTTTTTT; CDR3 protein: CASSVEDRVNEKLFF
CDR3 length: 17; J gene: TRBJ2-2; V gene: TRBV9; D gene: TRBD1; clone size: .; CDR3 DNA: TGTGCCAGCAGCGCTGGCCCGGGACAGGGCAGCACCGGGGAGCTGTTTTTT; CDR3 protein: CASSAGPGQGSTGELFF
CDR3 length: 15; J gene: TRBJ2-1; V gene: TRBV28; D gene: TRBD2; clone size: .; CDR3 DNA: TGTGCCAGCAGCACTGTCTGGGGGGGCTACAATGAGCAGTTCTTC; CDR3 protein: CASSTVWGGYNEQFF